This paragraph reports one T cell receptor (beta chain). CDR1 is GTSNPN, CDR2 SVGIG, per germline (reference sequence). The CDR3 extends over 11 amino acids. J was trimmed by 10 bases and V by 2 bases; bases with no gene match: 2. This specimen belongs to a study of cytomegalovirus exposure and HLA in healthy donors. The method was immunoSEQ multiplex PCR; TCRdb's version includes in-frame clones alone and lacks a portion of them. The table shows more than 80,000 clones, with about 96% occurring only once. Sequencing was performed on PBMCs. This rearrangement joins TRBV30 to TRBJ2-1; 7 bases match TRBD1. This TCR was recovered from a woman aged 18 to 35 in good health and CMV-seronegative. CDR3 amino acids: CAWSNRGEQFF. CDR3 sequence (DNA): TGTGCCTGGAGTAACAGGGGAGAGCAGTTCTTC. The full variable domain, with the rest looked up from reference TRBV30 and TRBJ2-1, is SQTIHQWPATLVQPVGSPLSLECTVEGTSNPNLYWYRQAAGRGLQLLFYSVGIGQISSEVPQNLSASRPQDRQFILSSKKLLLSDSGFYLCAWSNRGEQFFGPGTRLTVL.